This T cell receptor (beta chain) was found in a study of early T cells in non-severe SARS-CoV-2 infection. As for this clonotype: Antigen: not known.

The TCR library protocol attached unique molecular identifiers to the individual cDNA molecules. MiXCR, run by TCRdb on the 5' RACE reads, gives a single entry per CDR3 protein. The sample shows about 40,000 distinct CDR3 sequences, 4.5% to 5% of them seen only once. Study results and limitations: Matches to VDJdb favored anti-spike CD8 responses and missed private and CD4 specificities.

Trimming took 8 bases from V and 4 from J; bases not matched to a gene: 7. The CDR3 contains 13 residues. In germline, CDR1 is MNHEY, CDR2 SVGEGT. The origin of this receptor is an adult who was a healthcare worker with PCR-confirmed SARS-CoV-2 infection or an uninfected control (not recorded which). The sequenced sample consisted of whole blood. V usage is TRBV6-2 or TRBV6-3 and J usage is TRBJ2-7, with 8 bases that match TRBD1. DNA for the CDR3: TGTGCCAGCGGGCCAGGGGGCTTATACGAGCAGTACTTC. Translation: CASGPGGLYEQYF.